The 18 T cell receptor beta chains below were found in one sample sequenced in a study of CD8+CD57+ T cells in acquired aplastic anemia (dated 2018 in TCRdb). TCRdb shows the sequencer as Illumina HiSeq 2000. TCR beta VDJ combination and CDR3 sequence profiling used genomic DNA as the template. The raw public data were reprocessed by TCRdb itself: fastp quality trimming at Q25, MiXCR clonotype calling, in-frame beta chains only. CDR3 protein sequences are deduplicated, and each keeps its most common genes and DNA. In all, the sample holds about 240,000 distinct CDR3 sequences, and around 43% of those were seen once. The top ten clones comprise over 7.5% of the sample. The patients picked for sequencing were ones in whom flow cytometry had shown an expansion of CD8+CD57+ cells. Sequences were obtained from sorted CD4+, CD8+, or CD8+CD57+ T cells (not recorded which) from PBMCs. These receptors all stem from a human donor with aplastic anemia.

This rearrangement joins TRBV10-3 to TRBJ1-3; no definite D call. This CDR3 comprises 14 residues. V was pared by 3 bases and J by 0 bases, with 6 bases between. CDR1 and CDR2 (germline): ENHRY, SYGVKD. CDR3 DNA: TGTGCCATCAGTGATGCGCTCTCTGGAAACACCATATATTTT. Translated: CAISDALSGNTIYF.

As to this clonotype: A much larger clone differs by one base, so this may be a read error. V and J are TRBV5-8 and TRBJ2-3; D may correspond to TRBD1 or TRBD2 (5 bases each). Looked up from germline, CDR1 is SGHTS and CDR2 is YDEGEE. CDR3 length: 16 residues. CDR3 sequence (DNA): TGTGCCGGCAGCCCACGTGGGACGGCTAGCACAGATACGCAGTATTTT. Amino acid sequence: CAGSPRGTASTDTQYF.

Ten or more counts support this clonotype. J is TRBJ1-1 and V is TRBV11-2; D is uncertain. In germline, CDR1 is SGHAT, CDR2 FQNNGV. The CDR3 runs to 14 residues. V gave up 2 bases and J gave up 1 base, with 8 bases separating them. The CDR3 reads CASSLNFRNTEAFF. CDR3 DNA sequence: TGTGCCAGCAGCTTAAATTTCCGGAACACTGAAGCTTTCTTT.

The J gene is TRBJ1-5, the V gene TRBV9; TRBD1 is a possible D gene (5 bases). Trimming shortened V by 1 base and J by 6 bases, and 8 bases separated the two germline ends. Looked up from germline, CDR1 is SGDLS and CDR2 is YYNGEE. CDR3 size: 13 residues. The chain's CDR3 is CASSVSGGQPQHF. CDR3 bases: TGTGCCAGCAGCGTAAGCGGGGGTCAGCCCCAGCATTTT.

This chain links TRBV11-2 with TRBJ2-4; TRBD1 might be the D (6 bases). V lost 2 bases to trimming and J lost 7 bases, with 15 bases between them. This CDR3 comprises 15 residues. The V gene's germline CDR1 is SGHAT and CDR2 FQNNGV. The CDR3 DNA reads TGTGCCAGCAGCTTAAACCAAGGGGGTTTCAACATTCAGTACTTC. This codes for CASSLNQGGFNIQYF.

V is TRBV13 and J is TRBJ1-2; possible D gene TRBD1, 5 bases. The CDR3 loop spans 15 amino acids. Trimming took 2 bases from V and 6 from J, leaving 16 bases between them. Germline CDR1 and CDR2: PRHDT and FYEKMQ (reference sequence). CDR3 sequence (DNA): TGTGCCAGCAGCTTAAGGCTAGCGGGCAGGGATGGCTACACCTTC. It yields the protein CASSLRLAGRDGYTF.

The chain combines TRBV2 with TRBJ1-1; D is unclear. The V gene's germline CDR1 is SNHLY and CDR2 FYNNEI. This CDR3 is built from 13 residues. V was clipped by 4 bases and J by 0 bases, with 6 bases between them. CDR3 protein: CASSGFLNTEAFF. CDR3 DNA: TGTGCCAGCAGTGGGTTCTTGAACACTGAAGCTTTCTTT.

This clonotype was detected once. V usage is TRBV7-2 and J usage is TRBJ1-2; D is undetermined. Germline V lookup: CDR1 SGHTA, CDR2 FQGNSA. V lost 5 bases, J lost 4 bases, and 14 bases lay in between. This CDR3 has 14 amino acids. The CDR3 sequence: CASSNLQTPYGYTF. The CDR3 region has the DNA TGTGCCAGCAGCAACCTGCAAACTCCCTATGGCTACACCTTC.

In its sample, this clonotype was seen a few times. The chain joins TRBV6-1 to TRBJ2-7; D gene unclear. Trimming removed 5 bases at V and 2 bases at J, with 19 bases between. The length of the CDR3 is 16 residues. Germline CDR1 reads MNHNS; CDR2 reads SASEGT. The CDR3 protein is CASSFGVETNAYEQYF. The CDR3 DNA sequence: TGTGCCAGCAGTTTCGGAGTCGAAACAAATGCCTACGAGCAGTACTTC.

The chain is built from TRBV7-9 and TRBJ2-2, with D unresolved. V was clipped by 3 bases and J by 0 bases, with 5 bases between them. The CDR3 has 14 residues. CDR1 and CDR2 (germline): SEHNR, FQNEAQ (reference sequence). The CDR3: CASSLQANTGELFF. Here the CDR3 DNA reads TGTGCCAGCAGCTTGCAAGCGAACACCGGGGAGCTGTTTTTT.

This chain uses TRBV28 with TRBJ2-7; 8 bases fit TRBD2. There are 14 residues in the CDR3. Germline trimming cut 2 bases from V and 7 bases from J; bases unmatched to any gene: 7. Germline values: CDR1 MDHEN, CDR2 SYDVKM. CDR3 in DNA: TGTGCCAGCAGTTTAGTCGCGGGAGGCCGAGAGCAGTACTTC. It translates to CASSLVAGGREQYF.

This clonotype occurred a few times. The gene calls are TRBV2 and TRBJ1-5, with unresolved D. Trimming removed 4 bases at V and 0 bases at J, with 10 bases between. Germline CDR1 reads SNHLY; CDR2 reads FYNNEI. The CDR3 is made up of 15 amino acids. Here the CDR3 DNA reads TGTGCCAGCAGTGGATTACCTACTAGCAATCAGCCCCAGCATTTT. This gives the protein CASSGLPTSNQPQHF. Filled out from reference TRBV2 and TRBJ1-5, the complete variable domain reads EPEVTQTPSHQVTQMGQEVILRCVPISNHLYFYWYRQILGQKVEFLVSFYNNEISEKSEIFDDQFSVERPDGSNFTLKIRSTKLEDSAMYFCASSGLPTSNQPQHFGDGTRLSIL.

In its sample, this clonotype was seen many times. The chain employs TRBV5-1 and TRBJ1-2, with D unresolved. Germline loops: CDR1 SGHRS, CDR2 YFSETQ. The V end was cut by 1 base, the J end by 2 bases, with 12 bases between. CDR3 length: 15 residues. Here the CDR3 reads CASSLSGYGNYGYTF. Written as DNA, the CDR3 is TGCGCCAGCAGCTTGTCCGGGTACGGGAACTATGGCTACACCTTC.

This clonotype was detected many times. The V call is TRBV6-1, the J call TRBJ2-7; D is unclear. Between the trimmed V and J ends, which lost 4 bases and 3 bases, there was a span of 19 bases. The CDR3 is made up of 16 amino acids. In germline, CDR1 is MNHNS, CDR2 SASEGT. CDR3 amino acids: CASSVLTFGSYYEQYF. The CDR3, as DNA: TGTGCCAGCAGTGTTCTGACTTTCGGCTCCTACTACGAGCAGTACTTC.

J is TRBJ2-5 and V is TRBV10-2; 8 nucleotides match TRBD2. Germline V gives CDR1 WSHSY, CDR2 SAAADI. The junction had 6 bases not matched to a gene; V was cut back by 6 bases and J by 3 bases. The CDR3 extends over 14 amino acids. CDR3 region: CASRGGLVKETQYF. In DNA, the CDR3 is TGCGCCAGCAGAGGGGGACTAGTAAAAGAGACCCAGTACTTC.

Ten or more counts support this clonotype. V is TRBV29-1 and J is TRBJ1-1; possible D gene TRBD1, 5 bases. The CDR3 extends over 13 amino acids. V was trimmed by 6 bases and J by 4 bases, leaving 15 bases between them. Germline assignment: CDR1 SQVTM and CDR2 ANQGSEA. The CDR3 DNA follows: TGCAGCGTAACCCTCCTCGGGGGCACTGAAGCTTTCTTT. This codes for CSVTLLGGTEAFF. The full variable domain, completed using reference TRBV29-1 and TRBJ1-1, is SAVISQKPSRDICQRGTSLTIQCQVDSQVTMMFWYRQQPGQSLTLIATANQGSEATYESGFVIDKFPISRPNLTFSTLTVSNMSPEDSSIYLCSVTLLGGTEAFFGQGTRLTVV.

In the case of this clonotype: The CDR3 end shows no conserved phenylalanine or tryptophan, and so a read error is likely. No DNA is shown, since the ends of the CDR3 on it are uncertain; the CDR3 is the one TCRdb lists. The gene calls are TRBV14 and TRBJ2-5; the table's D call of TRBD1 was not tested on the DNA. Termini included, the CDR3 measures 14 amino acids. The V gene's germline CDR1 is SGHDN and CDR2 FVKESK. CDR3 sequence: CASSQVSTGGKRYL.

This chain uses TRBV6-1 with TRBJ1-2; D is unresolved. The CDR3 runs 15 residues. Trimming pared 7 bases from V and 4 bases from J, leaving 19 bases between. Germline loops: CDR1 MNHNS, CDR2 SASEGT. CDR3 sequence: CASTPIVGLAYGYTF. As DNA, the CDR3 is TGTGCCAGCACTCCGATAGTAGGACTAGCCTATGGCTACACCTTC.